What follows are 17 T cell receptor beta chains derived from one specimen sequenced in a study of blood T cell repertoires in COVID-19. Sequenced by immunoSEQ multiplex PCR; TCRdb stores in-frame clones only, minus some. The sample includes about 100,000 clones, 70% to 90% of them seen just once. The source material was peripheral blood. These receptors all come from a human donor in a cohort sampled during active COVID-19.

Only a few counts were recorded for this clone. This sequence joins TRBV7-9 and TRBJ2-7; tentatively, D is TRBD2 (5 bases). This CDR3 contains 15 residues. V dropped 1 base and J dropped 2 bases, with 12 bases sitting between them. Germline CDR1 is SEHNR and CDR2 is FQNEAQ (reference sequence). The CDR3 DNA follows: TGTGCCAGCAGCTTAGATGCCGGAGGAACCTACGAGCAGTACTTC. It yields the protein CASSLDAGGTYEQYF.

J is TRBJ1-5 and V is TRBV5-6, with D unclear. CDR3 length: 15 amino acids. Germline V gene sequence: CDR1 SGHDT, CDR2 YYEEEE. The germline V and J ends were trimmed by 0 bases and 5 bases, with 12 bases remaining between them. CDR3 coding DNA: TGTGCCAGCAGCTTGGGCGGAGGGAACGATCAGCCCCAGCATTTT. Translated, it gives CASSLGGGNDQPQHF.

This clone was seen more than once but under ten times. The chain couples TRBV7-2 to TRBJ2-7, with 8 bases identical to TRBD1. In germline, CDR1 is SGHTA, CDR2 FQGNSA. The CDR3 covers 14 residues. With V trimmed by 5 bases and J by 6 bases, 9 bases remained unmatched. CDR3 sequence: CASSTDRVTLEQYF. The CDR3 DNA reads TGTGCCAGCAGCACGGACAGGGTAACCCTCGAGCAGTACTTC.

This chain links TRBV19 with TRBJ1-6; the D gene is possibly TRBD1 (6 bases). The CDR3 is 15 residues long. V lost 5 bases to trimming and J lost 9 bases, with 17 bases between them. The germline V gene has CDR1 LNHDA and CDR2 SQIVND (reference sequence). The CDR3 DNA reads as TGTGCCAGTAGTTTGGCAGGGGACGGTAGTTCACCCCTCCACTTT. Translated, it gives CASSLAGDGSSPLHF.

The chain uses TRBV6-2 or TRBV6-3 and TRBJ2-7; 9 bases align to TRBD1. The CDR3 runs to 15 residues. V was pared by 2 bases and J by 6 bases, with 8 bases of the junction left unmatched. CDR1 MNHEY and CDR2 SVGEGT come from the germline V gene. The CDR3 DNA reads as TGTGCCAGCAGTTACCAGGGACAGGGAAAGGGCGAGCAGTACTTC. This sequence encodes CASSYQGQGKGEQYF.

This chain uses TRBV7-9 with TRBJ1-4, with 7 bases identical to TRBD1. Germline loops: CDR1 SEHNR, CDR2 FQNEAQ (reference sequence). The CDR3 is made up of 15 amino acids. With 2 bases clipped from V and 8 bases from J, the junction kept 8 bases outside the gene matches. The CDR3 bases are TGTGCCAGCAGCTTATGGGTGGCACAGGGGGAAAAACTGTTTTTT. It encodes CASSLWVAQGEKLFF.

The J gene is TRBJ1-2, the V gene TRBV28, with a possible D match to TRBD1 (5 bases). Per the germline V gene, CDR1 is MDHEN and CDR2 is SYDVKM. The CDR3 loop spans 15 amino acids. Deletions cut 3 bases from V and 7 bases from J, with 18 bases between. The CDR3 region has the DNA TGTGCCAGCAGTTTCGGGTCGGGGGGGGTTGGTGGCTACACCTTC. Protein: CASSFGSGGVGGYTF.

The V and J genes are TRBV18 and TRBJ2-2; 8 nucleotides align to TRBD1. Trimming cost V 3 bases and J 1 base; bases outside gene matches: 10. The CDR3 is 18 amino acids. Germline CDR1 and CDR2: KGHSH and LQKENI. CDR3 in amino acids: CASSPSASGTGNTGELFF. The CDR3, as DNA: TGTGCCAGCTCACCCTCCGCGTCAGGGACAGGGAACACCGGGGAGCTGTTTTTT.

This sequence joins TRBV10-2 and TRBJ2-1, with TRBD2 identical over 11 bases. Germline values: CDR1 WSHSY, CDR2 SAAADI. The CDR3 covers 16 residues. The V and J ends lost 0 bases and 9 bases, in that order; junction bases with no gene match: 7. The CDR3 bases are TGCGCCAGCAGTGAGTCGGTAATAGCGGGGGGGTCTGAGCAGTTCTTC. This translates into CASSESVIAGGSEQFF.

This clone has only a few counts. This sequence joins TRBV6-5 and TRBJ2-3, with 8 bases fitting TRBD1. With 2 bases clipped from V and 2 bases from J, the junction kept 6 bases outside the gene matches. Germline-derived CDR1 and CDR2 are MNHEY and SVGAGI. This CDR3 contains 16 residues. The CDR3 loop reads CASSYHRTGPTDTQYF. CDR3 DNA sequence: TGTGCCAGCAGTTACCATAGGACAGGGCCCACAGATACGCAGTATTTT.

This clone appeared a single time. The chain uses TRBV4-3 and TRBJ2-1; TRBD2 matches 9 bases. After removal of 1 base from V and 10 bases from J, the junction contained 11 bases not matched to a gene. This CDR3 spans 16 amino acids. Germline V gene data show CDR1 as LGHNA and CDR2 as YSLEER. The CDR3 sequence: CASSQGASGIVGEQFF. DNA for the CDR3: TGCGCCAGCAGCCAAGGGGCTAGCGGGATAGTAGGAGAGCAGTTCTTC.

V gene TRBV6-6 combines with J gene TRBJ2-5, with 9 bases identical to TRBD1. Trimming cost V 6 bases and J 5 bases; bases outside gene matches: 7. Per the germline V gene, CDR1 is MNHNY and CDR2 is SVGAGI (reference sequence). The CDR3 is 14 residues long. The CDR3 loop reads CASRTGQGRETQYF. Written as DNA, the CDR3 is TGTGCCAGCAGGACTGGACAGGGGAGGGAGACCCAGTACTTC.

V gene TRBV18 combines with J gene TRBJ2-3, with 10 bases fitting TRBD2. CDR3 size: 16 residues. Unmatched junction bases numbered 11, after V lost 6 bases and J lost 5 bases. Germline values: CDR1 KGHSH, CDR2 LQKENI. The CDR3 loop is CASSGAAGGPGDTQYF. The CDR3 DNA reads TGTGCCAGCTCGGGGGCAGCGGGGGGGCCTGGAGATACGCAGTATTTT.

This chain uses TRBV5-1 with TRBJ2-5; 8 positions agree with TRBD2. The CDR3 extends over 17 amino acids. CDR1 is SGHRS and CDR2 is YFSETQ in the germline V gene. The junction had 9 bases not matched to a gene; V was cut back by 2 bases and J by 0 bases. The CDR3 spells CASSFTLGGGNQETQYF. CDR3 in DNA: TGCGCCAGCAGCTTTACCCTTGGCGGGGGGAACCAAGAGACCCAGTACTTC.

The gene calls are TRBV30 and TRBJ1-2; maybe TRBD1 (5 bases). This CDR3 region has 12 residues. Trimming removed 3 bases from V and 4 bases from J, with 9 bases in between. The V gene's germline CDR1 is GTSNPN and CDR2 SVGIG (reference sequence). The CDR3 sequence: CAWSRQSYGYTF. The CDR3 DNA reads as TGTGCCTGGAGCCGACAGAGCTATGGCTACACCTTC. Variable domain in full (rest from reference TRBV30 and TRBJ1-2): SQTIHQWPATLVQPVGSPLSLECTVEGTSNPNLYWYRQAAGRGLQLLFYSVGIGQISSEVPQNLSASRPQDRQFILSSKKLLLSDSGFYLCAWSRQSYGYTFGSGTRLTVV.

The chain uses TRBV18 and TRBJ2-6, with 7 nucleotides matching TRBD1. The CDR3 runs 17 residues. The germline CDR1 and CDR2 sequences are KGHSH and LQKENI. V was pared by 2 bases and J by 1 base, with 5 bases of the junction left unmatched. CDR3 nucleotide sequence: TGTGCCAGCTCACCATCCCGACAGGGATCTGGGGCCAACGTCCTGACTTTC. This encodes CASSPSRQGSGANVLTF.

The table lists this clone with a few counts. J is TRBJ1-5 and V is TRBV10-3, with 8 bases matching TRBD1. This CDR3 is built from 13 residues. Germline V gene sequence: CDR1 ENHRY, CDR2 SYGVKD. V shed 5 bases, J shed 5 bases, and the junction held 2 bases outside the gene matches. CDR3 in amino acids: CAISWGQDQPQHF. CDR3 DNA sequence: TGTGCCATCAGTTGGGGACAGGATCAGCCCCAGCATTTT.